These 11 T cell receptor beta chains came from one sample sequenced in a study of blood T cell repertoires in COVID-19. The data were produced by immunoSEQ multiplex PCR, yet TCRdb's version contains in-frame clones alone and is incomplete. The data show about 220,000 clones, 70% to 90% seen once. The sequenced sample consisted of PBMCs or T cells enriched from blood (not recorded which). These receptors were collected from a woman aged 35 to 49 with acute COVID-19.

This clone showed up just a few times. The chain has TRBV7-8 and TRBJ1-3; D ambiguous. Looked up from germline, CDR1 is SGHVS and CDR2 is FQNEAQ. V was pared by 5 bases and J by 0 bases, with 14 bases between. The CDR3 runs to 16 residues. CDR3 amino acids: CASSLSTLGSGNTIYF. CDR3 nucleotides: TGTGCCAGCAGCCTATCGACTCTCGGCTCTGGAAACACCATATATTTT.

CDR3 nucleotides: TGTGCCAGCAGATACAGGGGGCTTGGCTATGGCTACACCTTC. This codes for CASRYRGLGYGYTF. The J gene is TRBJ1-2, the V gene TRBV28; 9 bases line up with TRBD1. The CDR3 covers 14 residues. The germline gives CDR1 MDHEN, CDR2 SYDVKM. The J segment lost 4 bases and the V segment lost 6 bases, leaving 6 bases of the junction unmatched.

V and J are TRBV5-4 and TRBJ1-2; the D gene is possibly TRBD1 (6 bases). V lost 4 bases and J 3 bases, leaving 13 bases between the germline ends. Per the germline V gene, CDR1 is SGHNT and CDR2 is YYREEE (reference sequence). The CDR3 contains 14 residues. Here the CDR3 DNA reads TGTGCCAGCAGCCAAGGGGGGGAGTACTATGGCTACACCTTC. It codes for CASSQGGEYYGYTF.

The V call is TRBV7-3, the J call TRBJ1-3; 11 bases match TRBD1. The CDR3 runs to 17 residues. Trimming at V came to 1 base and at J to 0 bases, leaving 2 bases not matched to a gene. From germline, CDR1 is SGHTA and CDR2 FQGTGA. CDR3 loop: CASSLIGTGGSGNTIYF. The CDR3 coding sequence is TGTGCCAGCAGCTTAATCGGGACAGGGGGCTCTGGAAACACCATATATTTT.

The gene calls are TRBV5-4 and TRBJ1-1; TRBD1 matches 8 bases. The V gene's germline CDR1 is SGHNT and CDR2 YYREEE (reference sequence). Losses at the gene ends were 4 bases for V and 1 base for J; bases not matched to a gene: 6. The CDR3 is 15 residues long. CDR3 sequence reads: CASSSKDRANTEAFF. The CDR3 coding sequence is TGTGCCAGCAGCAGCAAGGACAGGGCGAACACTGAAGCTTTCTTT.

This chain joins TRBV9 and TRBJ2-3; TRBD1 matches at 9 bases. V trimming: 2 bases; J trimming: 3 bases; junction bases outside the gene matches: 7. The germline V gene has CDR1 SGDLS and CDR2 YYNGEE. The CDR3 length is 16 residues. The CDR3 DNA reads as TGTGCCAGCAGCGTCGCCGGGACAGGGCTAACAGATACGCAGTATTTT. This sequence encodes CASSVAGTGLTDTQYF.

The chain links TRBV7-9 to TRBJ1-2, with D possibly being TRBD1 (6 bases). Germline V gives CDR1 SEHNR, CDR2 FQNEAQ (reference sequence). CDR3 length: 14 residues. The germline V and J ends were trimmed by 4 bases and 3 bases, with 12 bases remaining between them. CDR3: CASSSLDSYYGYTF. CDR3 DNA sequence: TGTGCCAGCAGCTCGCTGGACAGTTACTATGGCTACACCTTC.

The chain has TRBV5-1 and TRBJ2-2; 9 bases align to TRBD1. The germline CDR1 and CDR2 sequences are SGHRS and YFSETQ. The CDR3 runs to 17 residues. V shed 4 bases and J 1 base; nucleotides not matched to a gene: 8. DNA of the CDR3: TGCGCCAGCAGCCTTTCCTTGGACAGGGGGAACACCGGGGAGCTGTTTTTT. Its protein product is CASSLSLDRGNTGELFF.

The chain links TRBV27 to TRBJ2-3; 7 bases are a match to TRBD1. V was clipped by 5 bases and J by 2 bases; unmatched bases: 10. Germline-derived CDR1 and CDR2 are MNHEY and SMNVEV (reference sequence). The CDR3 spans 16 residues. The CDR3 DNA is TGTGCCAGCAGTAGGGTTCGGGACAGACCCACAGATACGCAGTATTTT. As protein: CASSRVRDRPTDTQYF.

The rearrangement links TRBV5-4 to TRBJ1-3; D possibly corresponds to TRBD1 (5 bases). The CDR3 length is 13 residues. In germline, CDR1 is SGHNT, CDR2 YYREEE (reference sequence). Trimming shortened V by 0 bases and J by 4 bases, and 5 bases separated the two germline ends. CDR3 sequence: CASSLDRGNTIYF. The CDR3 DNA reads TGTGCCAGCAGCTTGGACAGGGGAAACACCATATATTTT.

The chain has TRBV6-2 or TRBV6-3 and TRBJ1-5, with a weak D call TRBD1 (5 bases). Trimming took off 6 bases at V and 2 bases at J, with 11 bases between the two ends. CDR3 length: 14 residues. From germline, CDR1 is MNHEY and CDR2 SVGEGT. The chain's CDR3 is CASSRTGGNQPQHF. The CDR3 nucleotides read TGTGCCAGCAGCAGGACGGGGGGCAATCAGCCCCAGCATTTT.